Below, 8 T cell receptor beta chains from the same sample are listed, as sequenced in a study of CD8 T cells in ankylosing spondylitis (dated by TCRdb to 2015 to 2018). The full study reports these points: A TCR beta motif made up of several highly homologous amino acid variants appeared to be characteristic of blood from ankylosing spondylitis patients.

Antigens for these TCRs are unknown. The library was generated by 5' RACE. These reads were obtained on an Illumina HiSeq 2500. TCRdb passed the public sequencing reads through fastp at Q25 and MiXCR, retaining productive beta sequences. Here each entry gathers all rows of one CDR3 protein and keeps the most common genes and DNA. Across this sample there are 650,000 to 800,000 distinct CDR3 sequences, with under 20% seen only once. The leading ten clones occupy 15% to 20% of the sample. Sample: blood, either unsorted or a sorted T cell fraction (not recorded which). The source is a male donor with ankylosing spondylitis.

This clonotype was counted between two and nine times. The J gene is TRBJ1-5, the V gene TRBV9, with D tentatively TRBD1 (6 bases). Trimming removed 3 bases at V and 2 bases at J, with 9 bases between. CDR3 length: 14 amino acids. Germline lookup yields CDR1 SGDLS and CDR2 YYNGEE. The CDR3 is CASSAGHRNQPQHF. The CDR3, as DNA: TGTGCCAGCAGCGCGGGACACCGCAATCAGCCCCAGCATTTT.

This clonotype was detected many times. V is TRBV5-1 and J is TRBJ1-1, with D possibly TRBD1 on 6 matching bases. This CDR3 region has 14 residues. From germline, CDR1 is SGHRS and CDR2 YFSETQ. Deletions cut 2 bases from V and 1 base from J, with 9 bases between. This CDR3 is CASSFLGQNTEAFF. DNA for the CDR3: TGCGCCAGCAGCTTTCTGGGACAGAACACTGAAGCTTTCTTT.

This clonotype was recorded a few times. V and J are TRBV25-1 and TRBJ2-1, with D perhaps TRBD1 (5 bases). This CDR3 has 16 amino acids. V gave up 4 bases and J gave up 2 bases, with 15 bases separating them. Germline CDR1 and CDR2: MGHDK and SYGVNS. The CDR3 DNA reads TGTGCCAGCAGTGCAAGGGGCAGGGCCCCCTACAATGAGCAGTTCTTC. Amino acids: CASSARGRAPYNEQFF.

This clonotype was counted only a few times. The chain links TRBV20-1 to TRBJ2-7; maybe TRBD1 (9 bases). The germline V gene encodes CDR1 DFQATT and CDR2 SNEGSKA (reference sequence). CDR3 length equals 15 residues. The ends were cut back, 5 bases at V and 3 bases at J, with 20 bases in the middle. Here the CDR3 DNA reads TGCAGTGCTCCACGGGGGGGGACAGGGAGCTACGAGCAGTACTTC. It codes for CSAPRGGTGSYEQYF.

The chain couples TRBV29-1 to TRBJ1-2, with a weak D call TRBD1 (5 bases). Germline values: CDR1 SQVTM, CDR2 ANQGSEA. This CDR3 spans 14 amino acids. The germline V and J ends were trimmed by 5 bases and 3 bases, with 16 bases remaining between them. The DNA for the CDR3 is TGCAGCGTTTTGGGGTCGGGCAGGGACTATGGCTACACCTTC. Its translation is CSVLGSGRDYGYTF.

This clonotype came up many times. The chain joins TRBV20-1 to TRBJ2-1, with 12 bases aligning to TRBD2. After removal of 4 bases from V and 4 bases from J, the junction contained 8 bases not matched to a gene. Germline CDR1 is DFQATT and CDR2 is SNEGSKA (reference sequence). This CDR3 comprises 16 residues. CDR3 nucleotides: TGCAGTGCTAAACCAGGACTAGCGGGGCGATACAATGAGCAGTTCTTC. This encodes CSAKPGLAGRYNEQFF.

Concerning this clonotype itself: Germline is not matched at one junction end, which may reflect a read error. J is TRBJ1-5 and V is TRBV12-3 or TRBV12-4; D remains unclear. There are 13 residues in the CDR3. The CDR3 nucleotides read TGTGTCAGCAGTTTTGGCGGACTACAGCCCCAGCATTTT. Its protein product is CVSSFGGLQPQHF.

The chain couples TRBV7-8 to TRBJ2-1, with D possibly matching TRBD1 (5 bases). The CDR3 consists of 12 residues. Germline CDR1 is SGHVS and CDR2 is FQNEAQ. The V end was cut by 8 bases, the J end by 8 bases, with 13 bases between. The CDR3 DNA sequence: TGTGCCAGCGAAACCCAGGGCGATGAGCAGTTCTTC. Protein: CASETQGDEQFF.